The 19 T cell receptor beta chains given below trace back to one sample, sequenced in a study of T cell responses to AZD1222 COVID-19 vaccine. Sequencing was performed with immunoSEQ multiplex PCR; in TCRdb, only in-frame clones are kept and a portion is missing. The data show around 150,000 clones, 80% to 95% seen once. Specimen: peripheral blood, collected 28 days after the second AZD1222 dose. These receptor sequences come from an adult who received the AZD1222 COVID-19 vaccine.

The rearrangement uses TRBV12-3 or TRBV12-4 and TRBJ1-1, with D perhaps TRBD1 (5 bases). Trimming pared 1 base from V and 5 bases from J, leaving 5 bases between. CDR3 length: 12 residues. This CDR3 is CASSLEGTEAFF. The CDR3 nucleotides read TGTGCCAGCAGTTTAGAGGGGACTGAAGCTTTCTTT.

The chain joins TRBV9 to TRBJ2-7; D is perhaps TRBD1 (6 bases). The V end was cut by 4 bases, the J end by 6 bases, with 17 bases between. Germline loops: CDR1 SGDLS, CDR2 YYNGEE. The CDR3 loop spans 14 amino acids. CDR3 protein: CASSSHEGGFEQYF. CDR3 sequence (DNA): TGTGCCAGCAGCTCCCACGAAGGGGGTTTCGAGCAGTACTTC.

The genes are TRBV7-6 and TRBJ2-5, with TRBD2 identical over 10 bases. Germline loops: CDR1 SGHVS, CDR2 FNYEAQ. With 3 bases clipped from V and 5 bases from J, the junction kept 9 bases outside the gene matches. The CDR3 totals 16 residues. CDR3 in DNA: TGTGCCAGCAGCTTGATGTCTAGCGGGAGTGGGGAGACCCAGTACTTC. Protein: CASSLMSSGSGETQYF.

This chain connects TRBV5-4 to TRBJ1-2; tentatively, D is TRBD1 (6 bases). The CDR3 runs to 11 residues. V dropped 3 bases and J dropped 12 bases, with 12 bases sitting between them. The germline V gene encodes CDR1 SGHNT and CDR2 YYREEE (reference sequence). The CDR3 DNA reads as TGTGCCAGCAGCTGGGGGCAGGAACACACCTTC. Residues: CASSWGQEHTF.

The J gene is TRBJ2-1, the V gene TRBV7-8; 12 positions agree with TRBD2. Germline CDR1 reads SGHVS; CDR2 reads FQNEAQ. This CDR3 spans 14 amino acids. Unmatched junction bases numbered 10, after V lost 5 bases and J lost 14 bases. The CDR3 region has the DNA TGTGCCAGCAGCCGAGGACTAGCGGGAACTCCTGAGTTCTTC. Its translation is CASSRGLAGTPEFF. The full variable domain, with the rest looked up from reference TRBV7-8 and TRBJ2-1, is GAGVSQSPRYKVAKRGQDVALRCDPISGHVSLFWYQQALGQGPEFLTYFQNEAQLDKSGLPSDRFFAERPEGSVSTLKIQRTQQEDSAVYLCASSRGLAGTPEFFGPGTRLTVL.

V usage is TRBV21-1 and J usage is TRBJ2-1; the table's D gene call, TRBD1, was not cross checked with the DNA. TRBV21-1 is labeled a pseudogene. This CDR3 is 13 amino acids long. Here the CDR3 reads CARDTSSYNEQFF. CDR3 DNA sequence: TGTGCCAGGGACACCTCCTCCTACAATGAGCAGTTCTTC.

The chain employs TRBV27 and TRBJ2-6, with D tentatively TRBD1 (5 bases). This CDR3 is 15 amino acids long. The V end was cut by 5 bases, the J end by 0 bases, with 8 bases between. Germline V gene lookup returns CDR1 MNHEY and CDR2 SMNVEV (reference sequence). For the CDR3, the DNA is TGTGCCAGCAGTCCAGGGTACTCTGGGGCCAACGTCCTGACTTTC. This translates into CASSPGYSGANVLTF.

The chain is built from TRBV21-1 and TRBJ1-2; the DNA was not compared with TRBD1, the D call given in the table. TRBV21-1 is a documented pseudogene. The CDR3 runs 10 residues. CDR3 DNA sequence: TGTGCCAGCAGCCCGACAGGCTTTACCTTC. It is translated as CASSPTGFTF.

This sequence joins TRBV11-2 and TRBJ1-2; the D gene is possibly TRBD1 (5 bases). Deletions cut 1 base from V and 1 base from J, with 10 bases between. CDR3 length equals 15 residues. Germline-derived CDR1 and CDR2 are SGHAT and FQNNGV. The CDR3 DNA is TGTGCCAGCAGCTTAGGCGGGGGTATTAACTATGGCTACACCTTC. This gives the protein CASSLGGGINYGYTF. The variable domain in full, with the rest retrieved from reference TRBV11-2 and TRBJ1-2, is EAGVAQSPRYKIIEKRQSVAFWCNPISGHATLYWYQQILGQGPKLLIQFQNNGVVDDSQLPKDRFSAERLKGVDSTLKIQPAKLEDSAVYLCASSLGGGINYGYTFGSGTRLTVV.

The rearrangement uses TRBV7-9 and TRBJ1-6; D uncertain. Germline V lookup: CDR1 SEHNR, CDR2 FQNEAQ (reference sequence). The CDR3 length is 14 residues. V lost 8 bases and J 10 bases, leaving 18 bases between the germline ends. The CDR3 coding sequence is TGTGCCAGCGGACTCGGTATTTCGAAATCACCCCTCCACTTT. This gives the protein CASGLGISKSPLHF.

The table lists this clone with a count of one. This chain uses TRBV28 with TRBJ2-5; D is tentatively TRBD1 or TRBD2 (6 bases each). Trimming shortened V by 7 bases and J by 7 bases, and 19 bases separated the two germline ends. Germline values: CDR1 MDHEN, CDR2 SYDVKM. The CDR3 spans 14 residues. CDR3 loop: CASTAGHGRLTQYF. In DNA, the CDR3 is TGTGCCAGCACCGCGGGACACGGGCGACTGACCCAGTACTTC.

The rearrangement links TRBV7-8 to TRBJ2-5; D is possibly TRBD1 (6 bases). The CDR3 runs to 15 residues. V dropped 5 bases and J dropped 5 bases, with 18 bases sitting between them. The germline V gene has CDR1 SGHVS and CDR2 FQNEAQ. The CDR3 DNA reads as TGTGCCAGCAGCCCTCTGAGGGGGATCGGGGAGACCCAGTACTTC. Translating gives CASSPLRGIGETQYF.

The CDR3 loop reads CASSDVDREQFF. Here the CDR3 DNA reads TGTGCCAGCAGTGATGTAGACCGGGAGCAGTTCTTC. The chain uses TRBV25-1 and TRBJ2-1; unclear D gene. The V and J ends lost 3 bases and 10 bases respectively, with 10 bases between them. This CDR3 has 12 residues. Looked up from germline, CDR1 is MGHDK and CDR2 is SYGVNS.

V and J are TRBV10-3 and TRBJ2-3; D gene uncertain. The germline CDR1 and CDR2 sequences are ENHRY and SYGVKD. Trimming removed 4 bases at V and 3 bases at J, with 11 bases between. The CDR3 extends over 14 amino acids. Here the CDR3 reads CAISGVPGTDTQYF. The CDR3 DNA sequence: TGTGCCATCAGTGGAGTCCCCGGGACAGATACGCAGTATTTT.

The rearrangement links TRBV19 to TRBJ2-1, with 9 bases matching TRBD2. Unmatched junction bases numbered 3, after V lost 5 bases and J lost 4 bases. The CDR3 totals 14 residues. Germline loops: CDR1 LNHDA, CDR2 SQIVND (reference sequence). The CDR3: CASSSLAGYNEQFF. The CDR3 DNA follows: TGTGCCAGTAGTTCCCTAGCGGGGTACAATGAGCAGTTCTTC.

The chain links TRBV27 to TRBJ1-6; D not resolved. The CDR3 is made up of 13 amino acids. The V gene's germline CDR1 is MNHEY and CDR2 SMNVEV (reference sequence). V was shortened by 6 bases and J by 7 bases, with 10 bases between the two germline ends. The CDR3 loop reads CASRLTPNSPLHF. In nucleotides, the CDR3 is TGTGCCAGCAGGCTTACCCCCAATTCACCCCTCCACTTT.

The chain has TRBV18 and TRBJ2-7; D gene unclear. The length of the CDR3 is 13 residues. V was clipped by 5 bases and J by 3 bases, with 11 bases between them. Per germline, CDR1 KGHSH and CDR2 LQKENI. The CDR3 region has the DNA TGTGCCAGCTCATTACTATCGGGCTACGAGCAGTACTTC. Translating it yields CASSLLSGYEQYF.

CDR3 sequence reads: CASSLVRVGYTEAFF. The CDR3 DNA reads as TGTGCCAGCAGCTTAGTCCGGGTAGGGTACACTGAAGCTTTCTTT. The chain joins TRBV7-2 to TRBJ1-1, with unresolved D. The CDR3 sequence is 15 residues long. CDR1 is SGHTA and CDR2 is FQGNSA in the germline V gene. V was clipped by 1 base and J by 3 bases, with 12 bases between them. Drawing the rest from reference TRBV7-2 and TRBJ1-1, the complete variable domain is GAGVSQSPSNKVTEKGKDVELRCDPISGHTALYWYRQSLGQGLEFLIYFQGNSAPDKSGLPSDRFSAERTGGSVSTLTIQRTQQEDSAVYLCASSLVRVGYTEAFFGQGTRLTVV.

The rearrangement uses TRBV19 and TRBJ2-5; possibly TRBD2 for D (6 bases). Trimming stripped 5 bases from V and 5 bases from J, with 15 bases between. The CDR3 loop spans 14 amino acids. Per the germline V gene, CDR1 is LNHDA and CDR2 is SQIVND (reference sequence). The chain's CDR3 is CASSLAGTRETQYF. The CDR3 DNA sequence: TGTGCCAGTAGTTTGGCCGGGACTCGCGAGACCCAGTACTTC. The full variable domain, its missing parts supplied by reference TRBV19 and TRBJ2-5, is DGGITQSPKYLFRKEGQNVTLSCEQNLNHDAMYWYRQDPGQGLRLIYYSQIVNDFQKGDIAEGYSVSREKKESFPLTVTSAQKNPTAFYLCASSLAGTRETQYFGPGTRLLVL.